The 26 T cell receptor beta chains presented below share a single source sample, sequenced in a study of response to subunit inactivated influenza vaccine. One entry per CDR3 protein, called by TCRdb with MiXCR from the RT-PCR reads. The table has 200,000 to 300,000 distinct CDR3 sequences, 12% seen once. Sequenced material: non-naive T cells sorted from PBMCs, taken 14 to 15 days before vaccination. The receptors were gathered from a man aged 45-65 years who received an inactivated influenza vaccine.

The rearrangement links TRBV7-2 to TRBJ1-1; D is ambiguous. CDR1 and CDR2 (germline): SGHTA, FQGNSA. The CDR3 has 12 residues. Trimming removed 6 bases from V and 7 bases from J, with 12 bases in between. CDR3 DNA: TGTGCCAGCAGTTACGAGCCCGATGAAGCTTTCTTT. Translated: CASSYEPDEAFF.

The CDR3 nucleotides read TGTGCCAGCAGTTTAGGCCCCCCAGGGGAGTCAGAGACCCAGTACTTC. Protein product: CASSLGPPGESETQYF. The chain combines TRBV12-3 or TRBV12-4 with TRBJ2-5, with D perhaps TRBD1 (6 bases). V lost 1 base, J lost 4 bases, and 16 bases lay in between. The length of the CDR3 is 16 residues.

V gene TRBV7-9 combines with J gene TRBJ2-5; D perhaps matches TRBD1 (8 bases). Deletions cut 2 bases from V and 5 bases from J, with 18 bases between. The CDR3 is 16 amino acids. Germline-derived CDR1 and CDR2 are SEHNR and FQNEAQ (reference sequence). CDR3 in amino acids: CASSLPAGQGGETQYF. The CDR3 DNA reads TGTGCCAGCAGCTTACCGGCCGGACAGGGAGGGGAGACCCAGTACTTC.

This clonotype was counted a few times. This sequence joins TRBV5-1 and TRBJ1-2; a weak D match, TRBD1 (5 bases). Per the germline V gene, CDR1 is SGHRS and CDR2 is YFSETQ. This CDR3 contains 16 residues. Trimming stripped 0 bases from V and 0 bases from J, with 12 bases between. The CDR3 is CASSLGGRGANYGYTF. DNA of the CDR3: TGCGCCAGCAGCTTGGGGGGCCGCGGAGCTAACTATGGCTACACCTTC.

This clonotype has only a few counts. The DNA of the CDR3 is TGTGCCAGCAGTGAAGATGGCAGGGATTTTGGCTACACCTTC. It encodes CASSEDGRDFGYTF. The V gene is TRBV2, the J gene TRBJ1-2, with D possibly being TRBD1 (5 bases). Germline-derived CDR1 and CDR2 are SNHLY and FYNNEI. With 1 base removed from V and 7 bases from J, the gap between germline ends came to 13 bases. The CDR3 extends over 14 amino acids.

The table lists this clonotype with a few counts. V and J are TRBV29-1 and TRBJ2-5; D is ambiguous. Germline-derived CDR1 and CDR2 are SQVTM and ANQGSEA. V was clipped by 7 bases and J by 5 bases, with 17 bases between them. The CDR3 is 13 residues long. The CDR3 is CSAWTFPAETQYF. In DNA, the CDR3 is TGCAGCGCCTGGACGTTCCCTGCGGAGACCCAGTACTTC.

V and J are TRBV11-2 and TRBJ2-7, with TRBD1 matching 9 bases. The CDR3 totals 14 residues. V was clipped by 6 bases and J by 5 bases; unmatched bases: 8. Germline V gives CDR1 SGHAT, CDR2 FQNNGV. The CDR3, as DNA: TGTGCCAGCAGAAGCCGGGACAGGGTCCACGAGCAGTACTTC. It yields the protein CASRSRDRVHEQYF.

This clonotype has at least ten counts. The V gene is TRBV7-2, the J gene TRBJ2-1; D gene ambiguous. The CDR3 has 15 residues. Germline V gene lookup returns CDR1 SGHTA and CDR2 FQGNSA. V lost 2 bases to trimming and J lost 7 bases, with 15 bases between them. This CDR3 reads CASSLSPSVGNEQFF. CDR3 in DNA: TGTGCCAGCAGCTTATCCCCCTCGGTGGGTAATGAGCAGTTCTTC.

CDR3: CSAAAYNEQFF. CDR3 in DNA: TGCAGTGCGGCGGCCTACAATGAGCAGTTCTTC. The rearrangement uses TRBV20-1 and TRBJ2-1, with no clear D. Germline V CDR1 and CDR2: DFQATT, SNEGSKA (reference sequence). This CDR3 has 11 amino acids. V was trimmed by 6 bases and J by 2 bases, leaving 5 bases between them.

The V and J genes are TRBV27 and TRBJ1-5; D is unclear. Germline assignment: CDR1 MNHEY and CDR2 SMNVEV (reference sequence). The germline V and J ends were trimmed by 1 base and 7 bases, with 11 bases remaining between them. The CDR3 loop spans 14 amino acids. The CDR3 bases are TGTGCCAGCAGTTTATGGCCGGGAGGCCAGCCCCAGCATTTT. It specifies CASSLWPGGQPQHF.

This clonotype was seen ten or more times. The rearrangement uses TRBV7-2 and TRBJ2-3; D remains ambiguous. Between the trimmed V and J ends, which lost 2 bases and 2 bases, there was a span of 5 bases. This CDR3 region has 13 residues. In germline, CDR1 is SGHTA, CDR2 FQGNSA. The CDR3 is CASSLQVTDTQYF. CDR3 DNA: TGTGCCAGCAGCTTACAGGTCACAGATACGCAGTATTTT.

The chain is built from TRBV7-2 and TRBJ2-3; a possible D gene is TRBD2 (7 bases). Germline CDR1 SGHTA, CDR2 FQGNSA. V dropped 1 base and J dropped 4 bases, with 12 bases sitting between them. This CDR3 contains 15 residues. CDR3 in DNA: TGTGCCAGCAGCTTAGGGGGGGGGCGGCCAGATACGCAGTATTTT. Protein product: CASSLGGGRPDTQYF.

The chain carries TRBV30 and TRBJ1-2, with D perhaps matching TRBD1 (6 bases). The length of the CDR3 is 14 residues. Per germline, CDR1 GTSNPN and CDR2 SVGIG (reference sequence). V dropped 5 bases and J dropped 5 bases, with 18 bases sitting between them. CDR3 amino acids: CAWDAKRDIYGYTF. The CDR3 DNA is TGTGCCTGGGACGCGAAAAGGGACATATATGGCTACACCTTC.

This clonotype was seen a handful of times. The J gene is TRBJ2-1, the V gene TRBV30; D remains ambiguous. V lost 2 bases and J lost 6, with 8 bases in between. The germline gives CDR1 GTSNPN, CDR2 SVGIG (reference sequence). This CDR3 is built from 12 residues. CDR3 sequence: CAWSLLINEQFF. In DNA form, the CDR3 reads TGTGCCTGGAGTCTTCTGATCAATGAGCAGTTCTTC.

Turning to this clonotype: A much larger clone lies one base from this, so it may be a read error. The chain combines TRBV6-1 with TRBJ1-4; a weak D match, TRBD1 (6 bases). V was shortened by 10 bases and J by 4 bases, with 19 bases between the two germline ends. The V gene's germline CDR1 is MNHNS and CDR2 SASEGT. The CDR3 is 15 residues long. Written as DNA, the CDR3 is TGTGCCATCAGAAAACAGGGTTCGGGTAATGAAAAACTGTTTTTT. Translated, it gives CAIRKQGSGNEKLFF.

This clonotype has a count of ten or more. The chain links TRBV5-1 to TRBJ2-5, with D tentatively TRBD1 or TRBD2 (6 bases each). Between the trimmed V and J ends, which lost 4 bases and 2 bases, there was a span of 12 bases. Germline lookup yields CDR1 SGHRS and CDR2 YFSETQ. The CDR3 has 14 amino acids. The CDR3 DNA reads TGCGCCAGCAGCCGCGGGACACAGCAAGAGACCCAGTACTTC. Protein product: CASSRGTQQETQYF.

This clonotype was detected ten times or more. The rearrangement uses TRBV7-9 and TRBJ2-1, with 9 positions matching TRBD2. Trimming took 1 base from V and 9 from J; bases not matched to a gene: 13. The germline V gene encodes CDR1 SEHNR and CDR2 FQNEAQ (reference sequence). CDR3 length: 17 residues. CDR3: CASSLGTESGGRSEQFF. The CDR3 DNA reads TGTGCCAGCAGCTTAGGGACGGAGAGCGGGGGGCGGAGTGAGCAGTTCTTC.

J is TRBJ1-3 and V is TRBV7-8; D call uncertain. The CDR3 is 16 amino acids. The V end lost 5 bases, the J end lost 0 bases, and 14 bases lay between the germline ends. The germline CDR1 and CDR2 sequences are SGHVS and FQNEAQ. CDR3 sequence: CASSPGLPRSGNTIYF. DNA of the CDR3: TGTGCCAGCAGCCCAGGATTGCCCCGCTCTGGAAACACCATATATTTT. The full variable domain, in which reference TRBV7-8 and TRBJ1-3 provide the parts outside the CDR3, is GAGVSQSPRYKVAKRGQDVALRCDPISGHVSLFWYQQALGQGPEFLTYFQNEAQLDKSGLPSDRFFAERPEGSVSTLKIQRTQQEDSAVYLCASSPGLPRSGNTIYFGEGSWLTVV.

J is TRBJ2-2 and V is TRBV20-1, with D possibly being TRBD2 (7 bases). The length of the CDR3 is 16 residues. Germline V CDR1 and CDR2: DFQATT, SNEGSKA (reference sequence). The V end was cut by 4 bases, the J end by 0 bases, with 15 bases between. CDR3 nucleotides: TGCAGTGCTAAAAGGGGGGGTCGGGCGAACACCGGGGAGCTGTTTTTT. Protein product: CSAKRGGRANTGELFF.

This clonotype occurred many times. This chain links TRBV5-5 with TRBJ2-7, with D possibly being TRBD2 (6 bases). V lost 2 bases, J lost 1 base, and 13 bases lay in between. This CDR3 has 15 amino acids. Germline-derived CDR1 and CDR2 are SGHKS and YYEKEE (reference sequence). The CDR3 loop reads CASSFLPEGSYEQYF. The CDR3, as DNA: TGTGCCAGCAGCTTCCTGCCGGAGGGGTCCTACGAGCAGTACTTC.

The gene calls are TRBV20-1 and TRBJ1-5; D unresolved. Germline V gene data show CDR1 as DFQATT and CDR2 as SNEGSKA (reference sequence). The length of the CDR3 is 13 residues. V gave up 2 bases and J gave up 5 bases, with 10 bases separating them. The CDR3 loop reads CSARIGQDQPQHF. Here the CDR3 DNA reads TGCAGTGCTAGAATTGGCCAGGATCAGCCCCAGCATTTT.

In this sample, this clonotype turned up a few times. The V and J genes are TRBV2 and TRBJ2-4; the D gene could be TRBD1 or TRBD2 (6 bases each). This CDR3 has 14 amino acids. Trimming removed 5 bases from V and 4 bases from J, with 12 bases in between. Germline lookup yields CDR1 SNHLY and CDR2 FYNNEI. CDR3 in DNA: TGTGCCAGCAGTAAGGGGGGAGCTAAAAACATTCAGTACTTC. Its translation: CASSKGGAKNIQYF. The variable domain in full, completed from reference TRBV2 and TRBJ2-4, reads EPEVTQTPSHQVTQMGQEVILRCVPISNHLYFYWYRQILGQKVEFLVSFYNNEISEKSEIFDDQFSVERPDGSNFTLKIRSTKLEDSAMYFCASSKGGAKNIQYFGAGTRLSVL.

This clonotype was counted between two and nine times. V is TRBV20-1 and J is TRBJ1-2; 8 positions match TRBD1. CDR3 length equals 13 residues. CDR1 is DFQATT and CDR2 is SNEGSKA in the germline V gene (reference sequence). Trimming at V came to 5 bases and at J to 6 bases, leaving 8 bases not matched to a gene. This chain's CDR3 is CSAPRQGSDGYTF. The CDR3 nucleotides read TGCAGTGCTCCCCGACAGGGGTCGGATGGCTACACCTTC.

In this sample, this clonotype turned up many times. The chain couples TRBV12-3 or TRBV12-4 to TRBJ2-7; D gene unclear. The CDR3 runs 12 residues. Trimming pared 6 bases from V and 6 bases from J, leaving 12 bases between. CDR3 loop: CASRSLIGEQYF. In DNA, the CDR3 is TGTGCCAGCAGATCCCTCATAGGCGAGCAGTACTTC.

This sequence joins TRBV4-3 and TRBJ2-6; D is uncertain. V dropped 6 bases and J dropped 0 bases, with 15 bases sitting between them. The CDR3 loop spans 17 amino acids. Germline V CDR1 and CDR2: LGHNA, YSLEER. DNA for the CDR3: TGCGCCAGCAGAAAGTCGGTAGGAAGCTCTGGGGCCAACGTCCTGACTTTC. Translated, it gives CASRKSVGSSGANVLTF.

This rearrangement joins TRBV19 to TRBJ1-4; D is perhaps TRBD1 (5 bases). With 3 bases removed from V and 3 bases from J, the gap between germline ends came to 20 bases. Germline values: CDR1 LNHDA, CDR2 SQIVND (reference sequence). This CDR3 has 18 residues. The CDR3 sequence is CASSIRHGAEGANEKLFF. In DNA form, the CDR3 reads TGTGCCAGTAGTATCCGTCACGGGGCCGAGGGAGCTAATGAAAAACTGTTTTTT.